The clone carrying this T cell receptor beta chain was observed a single time. The data were taken from a study of blood T cell repertoires in COVID-19. Sequencing used immunoSEQ multiplex PCR; TCRdb keeps in-frame clones, though not all of them. Of around 190,000 clones detected, 79% appear once; the ten largest clones hold about 6.5%. The CDR3 runs 17 residues. Trimming at V came to 3 bases and at J to 5 bases, leaving 9 bases not matched to a gene. In germline, CDR1 is SGHRS, CDR2 YFSETQ. The clonotype was recovered from a woman between 40 and 50 years old with COVID-19, enrolled during active disease. The material sequenced was peripheral blood. The chain has TRBV5-1 and TRBJ2-7; 15 bases agree with TRBD2. The CDR3 spells CASSSLGLAGGPHEQYF. The DNA for the CDR3 is TGCGCCAGCAGCTCCCTCGGACTAGCGGGGGGGCCACACGAGCAGTACTTC.